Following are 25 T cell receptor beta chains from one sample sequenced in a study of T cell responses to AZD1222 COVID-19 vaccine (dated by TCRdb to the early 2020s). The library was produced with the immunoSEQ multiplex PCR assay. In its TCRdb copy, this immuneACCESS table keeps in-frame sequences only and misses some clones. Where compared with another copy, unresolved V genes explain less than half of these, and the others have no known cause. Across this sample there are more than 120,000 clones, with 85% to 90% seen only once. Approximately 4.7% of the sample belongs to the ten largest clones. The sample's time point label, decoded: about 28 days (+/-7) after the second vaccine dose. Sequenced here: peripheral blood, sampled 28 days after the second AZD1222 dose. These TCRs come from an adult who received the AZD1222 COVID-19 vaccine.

The CDR3 sequence: CASSAGSGNTIYF. CDR3 nucleotide sequence: TGCGCCAGCAGCGCTGGGTCTGGAAACACCATATATTTT. The rearrangement uses TRBV4-1 and TRBJ1-3; D gene ambiguous. This CDR3 region has 13 residues. Trimming removed 5 bases at V and 1 base at J, with 6 bases between. CDR1 and CDR2 (germline): MGHRA, YSYEKL.

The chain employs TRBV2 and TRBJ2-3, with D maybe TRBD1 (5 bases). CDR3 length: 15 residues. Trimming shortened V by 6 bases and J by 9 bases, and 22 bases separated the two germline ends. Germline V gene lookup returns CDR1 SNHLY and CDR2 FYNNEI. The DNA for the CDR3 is TGTGCCAGCAGCCAAGGGGATGTATCTCCGGGCACGCAGTATTTT. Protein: CASSQGDVSPGTQYF.

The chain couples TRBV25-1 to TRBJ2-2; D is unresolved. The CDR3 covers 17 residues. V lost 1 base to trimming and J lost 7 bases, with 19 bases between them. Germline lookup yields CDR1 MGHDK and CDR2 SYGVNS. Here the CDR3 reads CASSELKAPGLGGELFF. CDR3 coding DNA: TGTGCCAGCAGTGAATTAAAAGCCCCGGGTTTGGGCGGGGAGCTGTTTTTT.

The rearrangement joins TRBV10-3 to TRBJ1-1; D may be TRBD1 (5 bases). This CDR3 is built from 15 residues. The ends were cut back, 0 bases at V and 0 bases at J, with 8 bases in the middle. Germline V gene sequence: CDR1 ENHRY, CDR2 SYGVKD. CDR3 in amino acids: CAISESRDLNTEAFF. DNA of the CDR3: TGTGCCATCAGTGAGTCGAGGGACTTGAACACTGAAGCTTTCTTT.

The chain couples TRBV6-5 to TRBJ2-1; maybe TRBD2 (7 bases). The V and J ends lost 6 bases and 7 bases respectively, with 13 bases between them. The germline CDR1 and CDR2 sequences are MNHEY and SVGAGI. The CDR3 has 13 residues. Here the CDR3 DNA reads TGTGCCAGCAGCCTGGGGGGGGCTAATGAGCAGTTCTTC. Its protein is CASSLGGANEQFF.

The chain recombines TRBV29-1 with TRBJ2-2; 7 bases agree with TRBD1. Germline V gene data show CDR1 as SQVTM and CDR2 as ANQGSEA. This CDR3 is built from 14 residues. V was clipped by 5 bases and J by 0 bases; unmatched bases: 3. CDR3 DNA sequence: TGCAGCGTTAAGGGACAGCCGAACACCGGGGAGCTGTTTTTT. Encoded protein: CSVKGQPNTGELFF.

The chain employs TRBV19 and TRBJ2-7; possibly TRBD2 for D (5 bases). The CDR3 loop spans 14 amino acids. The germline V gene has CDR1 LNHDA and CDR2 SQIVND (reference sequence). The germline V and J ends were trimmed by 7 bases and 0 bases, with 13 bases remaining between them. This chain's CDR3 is CASTRTVTSYEQYF. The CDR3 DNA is TGTGCCAGTACCCGGACTGTTACCTCCTACGAGCAGTACTTC.

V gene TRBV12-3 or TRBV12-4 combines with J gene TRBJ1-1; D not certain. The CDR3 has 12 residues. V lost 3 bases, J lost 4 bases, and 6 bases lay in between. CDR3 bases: TGTGCCAGCAGTTTTAGTCGCACTGAAGCTTTCTTT. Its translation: CASSFSRTEAFF.

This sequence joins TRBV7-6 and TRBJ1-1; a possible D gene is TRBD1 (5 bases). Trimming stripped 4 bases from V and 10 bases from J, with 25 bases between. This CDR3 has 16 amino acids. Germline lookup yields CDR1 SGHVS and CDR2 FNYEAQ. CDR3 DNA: TGTGCCAGCAGCTCTATCGCCCGAGGGGCCGGGTTGGGAGCTTTCTTT. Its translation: CASSSIARGAGLGAFF.

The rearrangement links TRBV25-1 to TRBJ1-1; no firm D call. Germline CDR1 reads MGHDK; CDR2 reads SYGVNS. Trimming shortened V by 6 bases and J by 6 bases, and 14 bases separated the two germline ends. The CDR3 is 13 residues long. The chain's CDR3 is CASSYVTGSEAFF. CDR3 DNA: TGTGCCAGCAGCTACGTTACCGGGTCTGAAGCTTTCTTT.

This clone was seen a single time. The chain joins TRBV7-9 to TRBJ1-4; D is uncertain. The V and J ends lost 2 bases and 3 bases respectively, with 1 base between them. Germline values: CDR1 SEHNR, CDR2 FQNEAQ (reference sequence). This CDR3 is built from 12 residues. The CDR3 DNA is TGTGCCAGCAGCTTATCTAATGAAAAACTGTTTTTT. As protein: CASSLSNEKLFF. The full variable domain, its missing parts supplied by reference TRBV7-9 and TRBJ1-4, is DTGVSQNPRHKITKRGQNVTFRCDPISEHNRLYWYRQTLGQGPEFLTYFQNEAQLEKSRLLSDRFSAERPKGSFSTLEIQRTEQGDSAMYLCASSLSNEKLFFGSGTQLSVL.

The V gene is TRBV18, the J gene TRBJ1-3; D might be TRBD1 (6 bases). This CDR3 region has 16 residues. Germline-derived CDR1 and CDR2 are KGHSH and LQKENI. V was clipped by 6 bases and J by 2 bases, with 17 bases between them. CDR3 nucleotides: TGTGCCAGCTCCTCCCGGGGGCCAGGGACTGGAAACACCATATATTTT. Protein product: CASSSRGPGTGNTIYF.

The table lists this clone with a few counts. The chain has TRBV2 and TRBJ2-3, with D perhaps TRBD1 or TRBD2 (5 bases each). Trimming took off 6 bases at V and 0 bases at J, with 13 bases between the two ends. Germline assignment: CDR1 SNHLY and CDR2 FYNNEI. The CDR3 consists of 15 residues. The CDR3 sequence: CASRVGRVSTDTQYF. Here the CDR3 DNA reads TGTGCCAGCAGGGTGGGACGGGTTAGCACAGATACGCAGTATTTT.

The CDR3: CASSPGLLADRVNQPQHF. The CDR3 bases are TGCGCCAGCAGCCCGGGCCTATTGGCGGACAGGGTTAATCAGCCCCAGCATTTT. The chain employs TRBV5-1 and TRBJ1-5; 8 bases align to TRBD1. The CDR3 totals 18 residues. CDR1 is SGHRS, CDR2 YFSETQ, per germline. After removal of 4 bases from V and 4 bases from J, the junction contained 16 bases not matched to a gene. The whole variable domain, remainder taken from reference TRBV5-1 and TRBJ1-5, is KAGVTQTPRYLIKTRGQQVTLSCSPISGHRSVSWYQQTPGQGLQFLFEYFSETQRNKGNFPGRFSGRQFSNSRSEMNVSTLELGDSALYLCASSPGLLADRVNQPQHFGDGTRLSIL.

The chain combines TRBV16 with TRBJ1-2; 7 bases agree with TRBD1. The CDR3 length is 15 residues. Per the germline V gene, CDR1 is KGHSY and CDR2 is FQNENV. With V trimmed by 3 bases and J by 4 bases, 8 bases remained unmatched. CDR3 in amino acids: CASSHLTGEGYGYTF. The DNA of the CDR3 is TGTGCCAGCAGCCACTTAACAGGGGAGGGCTATGGCTACACCTTC. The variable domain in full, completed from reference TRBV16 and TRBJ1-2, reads GEEVAQTPKHLVRGEGQKAKLYCAPIKGHSYVFWYQQVLKNEFKFLISFQNENVFDETGMPKERFSAKCLPNSPCSLEIQATKLEDSAVYFCASSHLTGEGYGYTFGSGTRLTVV.

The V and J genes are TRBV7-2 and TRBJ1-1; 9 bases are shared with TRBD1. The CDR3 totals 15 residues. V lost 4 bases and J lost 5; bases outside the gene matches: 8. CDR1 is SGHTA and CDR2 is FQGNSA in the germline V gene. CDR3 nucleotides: TGTGCCAGCAGCTCGCCGGACAGGGGAAGTACTGAAGCTTTCTTT. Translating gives CASSSPDRGSTEAFF.

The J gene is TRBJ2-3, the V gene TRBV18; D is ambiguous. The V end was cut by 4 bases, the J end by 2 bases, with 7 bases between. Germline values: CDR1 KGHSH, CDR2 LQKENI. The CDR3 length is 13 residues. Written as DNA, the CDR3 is TGTGCCAGCTCACAGGCTATCACAGATACGCAGTATTTT. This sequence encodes CASSQAITDTQYF. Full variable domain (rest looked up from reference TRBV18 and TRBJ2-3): NAGVMQNPRHLVRRRGQEARLRCSPMKGHSHVYWYRQLPEEGLKFMVYLQKENIIDESGMPKERFSAEFPKEGPSILRIQQVVRGDSAAYFCASSQAITDTQYFGPGTRLTVL.

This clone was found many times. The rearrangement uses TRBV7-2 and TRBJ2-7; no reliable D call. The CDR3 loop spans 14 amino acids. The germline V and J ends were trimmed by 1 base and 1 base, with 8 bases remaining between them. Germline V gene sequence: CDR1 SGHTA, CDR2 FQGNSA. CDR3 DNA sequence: TGTGCCAGCAGCTTAGGGGCCGGATCCTACGAGCAGTACTTC. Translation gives CASSLGAGSYEQYF.

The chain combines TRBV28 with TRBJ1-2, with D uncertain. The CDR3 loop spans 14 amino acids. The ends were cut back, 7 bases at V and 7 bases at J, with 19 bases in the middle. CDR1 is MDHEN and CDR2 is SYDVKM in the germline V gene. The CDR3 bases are TGTGCCAGCACCTTTGGGGAACAGTCCTCTGGCTACACCTTC. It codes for CASTFGEQSSGYTF.

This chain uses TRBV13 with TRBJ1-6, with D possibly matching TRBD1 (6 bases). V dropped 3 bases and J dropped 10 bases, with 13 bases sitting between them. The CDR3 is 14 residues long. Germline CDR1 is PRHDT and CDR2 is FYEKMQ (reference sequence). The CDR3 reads CASSFRQGSSPLHF. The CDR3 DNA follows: TGTGCCAGCAGCTTCAGGCAGGGGAGCTCACCCCTCCACTTT.

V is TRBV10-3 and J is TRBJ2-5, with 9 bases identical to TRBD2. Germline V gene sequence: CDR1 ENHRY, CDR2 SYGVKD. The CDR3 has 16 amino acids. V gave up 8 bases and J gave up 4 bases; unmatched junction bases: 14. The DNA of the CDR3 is TGTGCCATCCGCGGGGGAATAGCGGGAGATGTAGAGACCCAGTACTTC. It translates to CAIRGGIAGDVETQYF.

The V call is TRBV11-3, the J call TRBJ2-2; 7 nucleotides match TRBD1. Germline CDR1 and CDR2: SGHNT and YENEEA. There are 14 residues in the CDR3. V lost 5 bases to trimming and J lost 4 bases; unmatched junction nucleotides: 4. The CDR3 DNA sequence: TGTGCCAGCAGCAATTCAGGGGGCACCGGGGAGCTGTTTTTT. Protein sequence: CASSNSGGTGELFF.

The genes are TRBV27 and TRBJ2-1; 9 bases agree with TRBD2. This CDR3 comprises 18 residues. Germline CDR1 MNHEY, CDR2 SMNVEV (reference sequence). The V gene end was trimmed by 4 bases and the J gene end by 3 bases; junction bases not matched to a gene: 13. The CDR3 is CASSSPGVAGEGYNEQFF. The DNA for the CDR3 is TGTGCCAGCAGTTCGCCGGGGGTAGCGGGAGAGGGCTACAATGAGCAGTTCTTC.

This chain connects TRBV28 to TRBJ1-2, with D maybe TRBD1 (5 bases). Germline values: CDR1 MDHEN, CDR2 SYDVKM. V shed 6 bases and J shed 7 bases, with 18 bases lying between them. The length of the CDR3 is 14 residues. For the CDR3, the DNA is TGTGCCAGCAGACCATTTGCAGGGATGGCTGGCTACACCTTC. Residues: CASRPFAGMAGYTF.

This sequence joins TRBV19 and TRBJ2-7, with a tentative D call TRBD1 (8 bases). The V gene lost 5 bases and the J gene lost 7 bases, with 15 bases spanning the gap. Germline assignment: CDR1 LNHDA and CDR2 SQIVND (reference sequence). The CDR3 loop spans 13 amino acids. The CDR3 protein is CASSLTGGDEQYF. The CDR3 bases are TGTGCCAGTAGTCTAACAGGGGGGGATGAGCAGTACTTC.